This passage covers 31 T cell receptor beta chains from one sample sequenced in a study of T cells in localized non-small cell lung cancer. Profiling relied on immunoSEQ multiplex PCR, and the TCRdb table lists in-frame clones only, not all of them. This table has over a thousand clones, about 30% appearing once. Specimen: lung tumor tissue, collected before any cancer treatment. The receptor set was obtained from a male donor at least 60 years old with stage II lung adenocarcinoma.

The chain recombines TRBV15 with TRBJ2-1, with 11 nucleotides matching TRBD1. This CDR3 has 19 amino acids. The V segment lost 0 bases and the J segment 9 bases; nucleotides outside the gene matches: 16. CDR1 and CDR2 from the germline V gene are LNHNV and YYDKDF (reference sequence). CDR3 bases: TGTGCCACCAGCAGAGATCAATCCCAGGGACAGGGGGGACTTCGTGAGCAGTTCTTC. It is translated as CATSRDQSQGQGGLREQFF.

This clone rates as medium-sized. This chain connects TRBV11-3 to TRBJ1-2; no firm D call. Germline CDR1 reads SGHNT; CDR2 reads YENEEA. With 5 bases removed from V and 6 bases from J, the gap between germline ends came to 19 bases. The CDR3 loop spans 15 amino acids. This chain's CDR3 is CASSQGSEGFDGYTF. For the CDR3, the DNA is TGTGCCAGCAGCCAAGGTTCCGAGGGATTCGATGGCTACACCTTC.

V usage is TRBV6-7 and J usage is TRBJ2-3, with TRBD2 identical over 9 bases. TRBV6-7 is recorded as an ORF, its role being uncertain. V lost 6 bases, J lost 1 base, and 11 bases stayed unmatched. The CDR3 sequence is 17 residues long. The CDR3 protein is CASSLKVGLAGTDTQYF. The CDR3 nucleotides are TGTGCCAGCAGCCTAAAGGTGGGACTAGCAGGCACAGATACGCAGTATTTT.

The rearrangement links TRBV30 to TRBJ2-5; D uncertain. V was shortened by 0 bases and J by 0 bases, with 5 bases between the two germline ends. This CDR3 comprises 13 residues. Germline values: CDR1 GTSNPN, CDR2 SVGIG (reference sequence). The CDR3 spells CAWSVDHQETQYF. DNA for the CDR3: TGTGCCTGGAGTGTGGATCACCAAGAGACCCAGTACTTC.

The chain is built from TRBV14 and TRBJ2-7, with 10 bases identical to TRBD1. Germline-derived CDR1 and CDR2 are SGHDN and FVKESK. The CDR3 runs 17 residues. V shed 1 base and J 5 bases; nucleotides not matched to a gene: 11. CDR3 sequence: CASSQVGPGQGRDEQYF. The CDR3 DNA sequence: TGTGCCAGCAGCCAAGTGGGTCCGGGACAGGGGAGGGACGAGCAGTACTTC.

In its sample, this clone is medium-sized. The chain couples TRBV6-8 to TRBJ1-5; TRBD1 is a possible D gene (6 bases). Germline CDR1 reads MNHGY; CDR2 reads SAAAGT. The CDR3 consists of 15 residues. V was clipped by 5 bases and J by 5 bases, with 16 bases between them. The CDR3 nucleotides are TGTGCCAGCAGTGAGTTACAGGGCGGCCATCAGCCCCAGCATTTT. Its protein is CASSELQGGHQPQHF.

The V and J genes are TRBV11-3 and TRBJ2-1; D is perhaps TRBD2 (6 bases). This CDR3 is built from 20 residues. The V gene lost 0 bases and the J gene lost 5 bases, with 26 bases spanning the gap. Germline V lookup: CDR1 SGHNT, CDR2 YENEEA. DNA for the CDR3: TGTGCCAGCAGCTTAGAATGGTTGACGGCGGGAACGGGGGAAAACAATGAGCAGTTCTTC. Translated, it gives CASSLEWLTAGTGENNEQFF.

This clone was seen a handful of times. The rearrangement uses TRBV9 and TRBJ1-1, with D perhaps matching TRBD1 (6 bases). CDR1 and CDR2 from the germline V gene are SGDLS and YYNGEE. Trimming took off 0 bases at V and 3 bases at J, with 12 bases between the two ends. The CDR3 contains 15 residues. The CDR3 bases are TGTGCCAGCAGCGTAGGATGGGGGCTTGACACTGAAGCTTTCTTT. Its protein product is CASSVGWGLDTEAFF.

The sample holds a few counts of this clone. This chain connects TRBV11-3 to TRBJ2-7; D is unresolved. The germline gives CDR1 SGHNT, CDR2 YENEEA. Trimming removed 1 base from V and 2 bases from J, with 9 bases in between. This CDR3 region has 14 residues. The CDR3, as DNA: TGTGCCAGCAGCTTAGGGACCGTTGCCTACGAGCAGTACTTC. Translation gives CASSLGTVAYEQYF.

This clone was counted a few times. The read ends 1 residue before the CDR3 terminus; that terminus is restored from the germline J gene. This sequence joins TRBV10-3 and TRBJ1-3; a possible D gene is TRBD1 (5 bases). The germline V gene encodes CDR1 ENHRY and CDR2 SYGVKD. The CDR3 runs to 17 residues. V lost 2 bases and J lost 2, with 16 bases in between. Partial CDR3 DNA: TGTGCCATCAGTGAGCATACCGGGACGAGAACTGGAAACACCATATAT. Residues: CAISEHTGTRTGNTIY. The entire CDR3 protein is CAISEHTGTRTGNTIYF.

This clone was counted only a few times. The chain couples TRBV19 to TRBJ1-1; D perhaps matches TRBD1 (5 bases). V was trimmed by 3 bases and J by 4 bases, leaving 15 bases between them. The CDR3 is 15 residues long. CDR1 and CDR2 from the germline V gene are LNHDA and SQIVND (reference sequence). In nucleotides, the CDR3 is TGTGCCAGTAGTATGAGTAAACGTCAGGGCACTGAAGCTTTCTTT. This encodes CASSMSKRQGTEAFF. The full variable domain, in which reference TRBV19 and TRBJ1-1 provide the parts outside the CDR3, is DGGITQSPKYLFRKEGQNVTLSCEQNLNHDAMYWYRQDPGQGLRLIYYSQIVNDFQKGDIAEGYSVSREKKESFPLTVTSAQKNPTAFYLCASSMSKRQGTEAFFGQGTRLTVV.

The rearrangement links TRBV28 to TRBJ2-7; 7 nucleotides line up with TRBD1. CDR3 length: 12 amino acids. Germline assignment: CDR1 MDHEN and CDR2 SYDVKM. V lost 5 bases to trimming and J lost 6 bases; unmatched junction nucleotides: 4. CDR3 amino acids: CASSAQGFEQYF. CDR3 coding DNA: TGTGCCAGCAGTGCACAGGGGTTCGAGCAGTACTTC. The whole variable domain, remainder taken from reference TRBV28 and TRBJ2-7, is DVKVTQSSRYLVKRTGEKVFLECVQDMDHENMFWYRQDPGLGLRLIYFSYDVKMKEKGDIPEGYSVSREKKERFSLILESASTNQTSMYLCASSAQGFEQYFGPGTRLTVT.

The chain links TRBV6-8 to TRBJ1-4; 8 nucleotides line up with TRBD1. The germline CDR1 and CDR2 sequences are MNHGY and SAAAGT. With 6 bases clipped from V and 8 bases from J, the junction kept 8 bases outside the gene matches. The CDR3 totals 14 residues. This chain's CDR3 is CASRPYRGNEKLFF. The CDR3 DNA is TGTGCCAGCAGACCCTACAGGGGGAACGAAAAACTGTTTTTT.

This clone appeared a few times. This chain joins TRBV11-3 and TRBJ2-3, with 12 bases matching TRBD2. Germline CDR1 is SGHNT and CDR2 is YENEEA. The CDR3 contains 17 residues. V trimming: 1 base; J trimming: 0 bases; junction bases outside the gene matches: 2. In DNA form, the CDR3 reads TGTGCCAGCAGCTTAGTGGGACTAGCGGGTAGCACAGATACGCAGTATTTT. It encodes CASSLVGLAGSTDTQYF.

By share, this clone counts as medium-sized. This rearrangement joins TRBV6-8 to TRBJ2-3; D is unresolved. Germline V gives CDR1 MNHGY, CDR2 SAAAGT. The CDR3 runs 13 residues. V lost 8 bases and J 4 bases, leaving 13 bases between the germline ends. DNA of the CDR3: TGTGCCAGCGACCTACCAAGCGCAGATACGCAGTATTTT. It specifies CASDLPSADTQYF.

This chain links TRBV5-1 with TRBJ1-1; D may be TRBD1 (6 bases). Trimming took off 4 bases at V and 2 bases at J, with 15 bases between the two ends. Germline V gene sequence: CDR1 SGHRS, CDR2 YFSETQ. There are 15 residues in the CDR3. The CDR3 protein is CASSRLQGRNTEAFF. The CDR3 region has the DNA TGCGCCAGCAGCCGCTTACAGGGTAGAAACACTGAAGCTTTCTTT.

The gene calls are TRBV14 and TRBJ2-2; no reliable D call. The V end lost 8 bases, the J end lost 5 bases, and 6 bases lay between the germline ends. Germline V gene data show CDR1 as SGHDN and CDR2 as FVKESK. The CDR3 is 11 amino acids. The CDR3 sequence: CASSATGELFF. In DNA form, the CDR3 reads TGTGCCAGCTCAGCGACCGGGGAGCTGTTTTTT.

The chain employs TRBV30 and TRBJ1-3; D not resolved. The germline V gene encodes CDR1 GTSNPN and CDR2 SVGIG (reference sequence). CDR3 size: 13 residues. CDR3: CAHLPDWGNTIYF. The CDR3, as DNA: TGTGCACACCTGCCGGACTGGGGAAACACCATATATTTT.

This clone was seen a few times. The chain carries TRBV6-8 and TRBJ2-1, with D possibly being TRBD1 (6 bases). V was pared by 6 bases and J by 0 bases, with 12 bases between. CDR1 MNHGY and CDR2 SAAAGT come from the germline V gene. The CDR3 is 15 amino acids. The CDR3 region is CASSLDRSSYNEQFF. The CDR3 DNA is TGTGCCAGCAGCCTCGACAGGAGCTCCTACAATGAGCAGTTCTTC.

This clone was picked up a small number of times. The CDR3 nucleotides read TGTGCCTGGAGAGAGATAGGACGGGGTGAAGCTTTCTTT. Protein: CAWREIGRGEAFF. The chain has TRBV30 and TRBJ1-1; D unclear. Trimming removed 3 bases from V and 7 bases from J, with 15 bases in between. Germline V gene sequence: CDR1 GTSNPN, CDR2 SVGIG (reference sequence). CDR3 length equals 13 residues.

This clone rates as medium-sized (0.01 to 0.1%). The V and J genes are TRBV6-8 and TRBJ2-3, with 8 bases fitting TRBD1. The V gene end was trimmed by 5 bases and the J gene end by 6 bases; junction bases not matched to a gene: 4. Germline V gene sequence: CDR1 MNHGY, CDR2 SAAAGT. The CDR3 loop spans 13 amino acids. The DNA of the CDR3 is TGTGCCAGCAGTGACAGGGGATCGGATACGCAGTATTTT. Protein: CASSDRGSDTQYF.

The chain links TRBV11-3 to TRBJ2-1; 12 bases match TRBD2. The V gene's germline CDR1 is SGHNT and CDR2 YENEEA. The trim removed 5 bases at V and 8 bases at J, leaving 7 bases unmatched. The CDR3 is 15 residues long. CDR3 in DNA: TGTGCCAGCAGCCCCCGGCTAGCGGGAGGGGATGAGCAGTTCTTC. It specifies CASSPRLAGGDEQFF.

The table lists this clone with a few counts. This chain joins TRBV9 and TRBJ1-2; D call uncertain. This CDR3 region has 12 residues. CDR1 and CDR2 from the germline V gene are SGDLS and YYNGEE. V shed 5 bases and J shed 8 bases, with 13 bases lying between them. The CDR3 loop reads CASSDRGLGYTF. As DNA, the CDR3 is TGTGCCAGCAGTGACCGTGGACTCGGCTACACCTTC.

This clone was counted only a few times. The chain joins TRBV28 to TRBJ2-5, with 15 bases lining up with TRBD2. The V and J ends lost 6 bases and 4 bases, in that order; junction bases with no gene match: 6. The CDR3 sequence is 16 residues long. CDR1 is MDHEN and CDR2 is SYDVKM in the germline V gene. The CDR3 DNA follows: TGTGCCAGCAGCCGACCGGGACTAGCGGGGGGAGAGACCCAGTACTTC. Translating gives CASSRPGLAGGETQYF.

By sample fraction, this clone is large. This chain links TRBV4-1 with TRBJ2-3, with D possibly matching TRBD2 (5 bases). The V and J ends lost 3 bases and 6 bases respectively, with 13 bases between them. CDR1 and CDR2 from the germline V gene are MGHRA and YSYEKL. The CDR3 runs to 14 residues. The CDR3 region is CASSQNSVGDTQYF. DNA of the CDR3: TGCGCCAGCAGCCAGAATAGCGTAGGGGATACGCAGTATTTT.

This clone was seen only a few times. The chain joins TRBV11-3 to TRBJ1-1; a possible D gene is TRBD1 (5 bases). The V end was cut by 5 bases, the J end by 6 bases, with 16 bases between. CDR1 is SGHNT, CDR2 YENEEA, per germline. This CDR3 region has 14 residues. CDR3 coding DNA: TGTGCCAGCAGCCCCCCTGTGGGAGGGGCTGAAGCTTTCTTT. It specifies CASSPPVGGAEAFF. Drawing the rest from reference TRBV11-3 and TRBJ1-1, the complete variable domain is EAGVVQSPRYKIIEKKQPVAFWCNPISGHNTLYWYLQNLGQGPELLIRYENEEAVDDSQLPKDRFSAERLKGVDSTLKIQPAELGDSAVYLCASSPPVGGAEAFFGQGTRLTVV.

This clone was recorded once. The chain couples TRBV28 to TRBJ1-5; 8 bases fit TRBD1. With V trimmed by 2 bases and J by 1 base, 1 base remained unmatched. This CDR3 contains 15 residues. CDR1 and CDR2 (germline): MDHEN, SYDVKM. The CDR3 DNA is TGTGCCAGCAGTTTAGGACAGGGCAGCAATCAGCCCCAGCATTTT. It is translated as CASSLGQGSNQPQHF.

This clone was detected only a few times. The CDR3 DNA reads TGTGCCAGCAGCCAAGTTGTGACGGTGGGAACAGATACGCAGTATTTT. Amino acids: CASSQVVTVGTDTQYF. The rearrangement links TRBV11-3 to TRBJ2-3; D unresolved. Germline CDR1 SGHNT, CDR2 YENEEA. The CDR3 contains 16 residues. The ends were cut back, 5 bases at V and 3 bases at J, with 18 bases in the middle. The full variable domain, with the rest looked up from reference TRBV11-3 and TRBJ2-3, is EAGVVQSPRYKIIEKKQPVAFWCNPISGHNTLYWYLQNLGQGPELLIRYENEEAVDDSQLPKDRFSAERLKGVDSTLKIQPAELGDSAVYLCASSQVVTVGTDTQYFGPGTRLTVL.

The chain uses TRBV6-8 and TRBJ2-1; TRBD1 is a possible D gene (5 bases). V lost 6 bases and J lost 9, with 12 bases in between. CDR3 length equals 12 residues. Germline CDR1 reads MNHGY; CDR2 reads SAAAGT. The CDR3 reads CASSPQGTEQFF. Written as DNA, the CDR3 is TGTGCCAGCAGCCCTCAGGGCACTGAGCAGTTCTTC.

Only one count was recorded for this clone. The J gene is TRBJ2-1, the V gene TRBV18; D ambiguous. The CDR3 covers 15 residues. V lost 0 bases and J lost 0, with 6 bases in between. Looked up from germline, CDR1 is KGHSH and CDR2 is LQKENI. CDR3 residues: CASSPPGSSYNEQFF. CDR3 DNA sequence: TGTGCCAGCTCACCACCGGGAAGCTCCTACAATGAGCAGTTCTTC. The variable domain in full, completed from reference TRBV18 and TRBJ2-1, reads NAGVMQNPRHLVRRRGQEARLRCSPMKGHSHVYWYRQLPEEGLKFMVYLQKENIIDESGMPKERFSAEFPKEGPSILRIQQVVRGDSAAYFCASSPPGSSYNEQFFGPGTRLTVL.

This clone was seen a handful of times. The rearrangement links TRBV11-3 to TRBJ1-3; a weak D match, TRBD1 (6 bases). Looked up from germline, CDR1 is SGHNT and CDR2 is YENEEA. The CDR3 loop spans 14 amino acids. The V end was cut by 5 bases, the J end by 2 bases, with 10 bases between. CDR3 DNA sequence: TGTGCCAGCAGCCCCAGGGGAGCTGGAAACACCATATATTTT. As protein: CASSPRGAGNTIYF.